This TCR beta chain was recovered during a study of OX40 agonist ivuxolimab in advanced cancers. Study-level results: No antigen was identified for the clonally expanded peripheral T cells.

Patients had blood sampled at baseline and again on cycle 4 day 1 and cycle 7 day 1. About this clone: The antigen is unknown.

Sequencing used immunoSEQ multiplex PCR; TCRdb keeps in-frame clones, though not all of them. The table includes tens of thousands of clones, roughly 86% detected once. The TCR originated in an adult with an advanced solid tumor such as melanoma, head and neck, liver or kidney cancer. This sample comprised CD4+ or CD8+ T cells sorted from blood, obtained in a trial of the OX40 agonist ivuxolimab.

CDR3 protein: CASSSSGQGNNEQFF. The CDR3 DNA sequence: TGTGCCAGCAGTTCCTCGGGACAGGGGAACAATGAGCAGTTCTTC. This sequence joins TRBV11-3 and TRBJ2-1; 10 nucleotides agree with TRBD1. Germline V gene data show CDR1 as SGHNT and CDR2 as YENEEA. V shed 6 bases and J 5 bases; nucleotides not matched to a gene: 7. This CDR3 region has 15 residues.